The TCR beta chain described here comes from a study of shared clonotypes between healthy human individuals (dated by TCRdb to about 2020). With regard to the full study: The cohort included three men and two women between 18 and 49 years of age. To estimate repertoire size and how much clonotypes are shared between individuals, the study performed deep sequencing of blood TCR repertoires from a few healthy adults. Between about 0.9 and 10 billion PBMCs per donor were obtained by leukapheresis. For each donor, CD4 naive and CD4 memory were each run on three plates, CD8 naive on two plates, and CD8 memory on one plate. Different laboratories and diverse techniques were used to prepare libraries and sequence TCR repertoires, to increase sequencing depth and limit assay-specific biases. Here is what the overall study found, with its caveats: Sampling was restricted to blood, and TCR repertoires in tissue are likely to differ from TCR repertoires in blood. Based on pairwise subsampling, the degree of clonotype sharing among donors was expected to be affected by sequencing depth. Incomplete sequencing was indicated by rarefaction of sorted-subset datasets, despite the large sequencing depth. Clonotypes shared by all four sorted-subset donors showed higher generation probabilities than non-shared clonotypes. About 4.5% of naive CD4, around 3.5% of naive CD8, about 2.1% of memory CD4, and around 0.42% of memory CD8 clonotypes were shared across four donors. Estimated clonotype richness was generally larger for naive than for memory subsets. The genetic and exposure-history diversity represented was limited by the small number of donors.

The donors were healthy, HIV-negative adults who had no recently reported acute infections or vaccinations. Only Caucasian adults living in Nashville, Tennessee, USA were represented among the donors. CD4+ T cells were enriched by magnetic negative selection, after which naive cells were positively selected on CD45RA and the negative fraction was taken as the memory subset. After blood collection by leukapheresis, PBMCs were isolated using Ficoll-Histopaque density gradient centrifugation and then cryopreserved in the vapor phase of liquid nitrogen. Analytical flow cytometry was used to check the purity and quantity of every magnetically sorted T cell population. Genomic DNA was isolated from every sorted fraction and measured by UV absorbance on a Nanodrop 2000c. The CDR3 sequence holds 14 residues, the cysteine and phenylalanine included. The kept DNA is CDR3 alone, 42 bases in frame from the first base. The germline V gene (reference sequence) specifies MNHEY as CDR1 and SMNVEV as CDR2. Ends trimmed: V by 5 bases, J by 7 bases; bases unmatched to a gene: 10.

With respect to this clone: Its target antigen remains unknown. No much larger clone exists at a distance of one base, and base qualities are not known.

Using the deep immunoSEQ assay, TCR CDR3 regions were amplified from genomic DNA by multiplex PCR. Genomic DNA extracted from each cell subset was distributed evenly over all wells of several immunoSEQ 96-well plates, and each plate served as one replicate. For sorted subsets, 200 to 250 ng of genomic DNA, equivalent to 25,000 to 35,000 T cell genomes, went into each replicate PCR. Purified libraries were quantified with a Qubit 3.0 fluorometer, sized on a Bioanalyzer 2100, and re-quantified with the KAPA Library Quantification kit. Each immunoSEQ 96-well plate was sequenced on its own single-read 150-cycle Illumina NextSeq 550 flow cell. Concerning the study's data processing: Because the immunoSEQ output included only junctional sequences and no quality scores, the filtering could not be the same as the filtering used for full-length reads. To assign V/J genes and CDR3, sequences were annotated against IMGT germline references using PyIR, a Python wrapper for IgBLAST v1.9. Reads were removed for weak V/J assignments (E-value above 1e-6), missing CDR3, stop codons, out-of-frame junctions, or ambiguous translated residues. V3J clonotypes were defined as sequences sharing the same inferred V gene, J gene, and CDR3 amino acid sequence. To compute the percentage overlap between repertoires, the number of shared unique clonotypes was divided by the size of the smaller repertoire. RTK rarefaction, the Chao1 estimator, and Recon v2.1 estimates of unobserved clonotypes were used to assess repertoire richness. OLGA was used to compute generation probabilities for all TCRbeta clonotypes that the gDNA method yielded from four donors. The source is immuneACCESS, and TCRdb retained only in-frame sequences with V and J called. Part of the clones is not carried over; for the studies checked, unresolved V genes explain less than half of this, and the remainder is unexplained. The D gene and trimming were derived from the DNA, and the V and J assignments and clone size from that table. This sample comprises about 1.5 million clones, 95% to 97% of them detected only once. The biggest ten clones account for approximately 1.1% of the sample.

The receptor was derived from a man aged 30-40 years in good health. The sample consisted of naive CD4+ T cells sorted from blood. This sample's cell subset or site label indicates: CD45RA+ positively selected. The rearrangement joined TRBV27 to TRBJ2-5; the central 7 bases match TRBD1. CDR3 sequence: CASSPTGLLGTQYF. The DNA sequence follows: TGTGCCAGCAGTCCGACAGGGCTATTAGGGACCCAGTACTTC.